The 22 T cell receptor beta chains below were found in one sample sequenced in a study of blood T cell repertoires in COVID-19. Only in-frame clones appear in the TCRdb table, and some are missing; sequencing was by immunoSEQ multiplex PCR. Among about 260,000 clones listed, more than 75% were seen once. The sample comprised peripheral blood. These receptors all come from a woman in her thirties or forties who had recovered from COVID-19.

The rearrangement uses TRBV18 and TRBJ1-1; TRBD1 might be the D (5 bases). CDR1 is KGHSH and CDR2 is LQKENI in the germline V gene. This CDR3 contains 13 residues. CDR3: CAGREGMNTEAFF. For the CDR3, the DNA is TGTGCGGGCAGGGAGGGAATGAACACTGAAGCTTTCTTT.

The rearrangement joins TRBV13 to TRBJ1-1; no definite D call. The ends were cut back, 3 bases at V and 0 bases at J, with 11 bases in the middle. CDR1 and CDR2 (germline): PRHDT, FYEKMQ (reference sequence). This CDR3 comprises 15 residues. This chain's CDR3 is CASSLAGFMNTEAFF. CDR3 in DNA: TGTGCCAGCAGCTTGGCGGGGTTCATGAACACTGAAGCTTTCTTT.

The chain employs TRBV10-1 and TRBJ2-3, with TRBD2 matching over 9 bases. The V and J ends lost 8 bases and 6 bases, in that order; junction bases with no gene match: 18. The CDR3 is 17 amino acids. Germline-derived CDR1 and CDR2 are WNHNN and SYGVQD (reference sequence). In DNA form, the CDR3 reads TGCGCCAGCCCCTACCTCACAAATAGCGGGGGAGGGGATACGCAGTATTTT. Protein sequence: CASPYLTNSGGGDTQYF.

The chain combines TRBV13 with TRBJ2-7, with D unclear. This CDR3 spans 12 amino acids. V lost 5 bases, J lost 5 bases, and 10 bases lay in between. CDR1 and CDR2 from the germline V gene are PRHDT and FYEKMQ (reference sequence). The CDR3 nucleotides read TGTGCCAGCAGCCTGAATGCGGACGAGCAGTACTTC. Protein sequence: CASSLNADEQYF.

The chain recombines TRBV10-3 with TRBJ1-2; TRBD1 agrees at 12 bases. Per the germline V gene, CDR1 is ENHRY and CDR2 is SYGVKD. This CDR3 contains 15 residues. Trimming at V came to 3 bases and at J to 6 bases, leaving 5 bases not matched to a gene. The CDR3 bases are TGTGCCATCAGTGAAGGGGACAGGGGGCGAAATGGCTACACCTTC. This sequence encodes CAISEGDRGRNGYTF.

There are a few counts of this clone. The V and J genes are TRBV29-1 and TRBJ1-3, with D perhaps matching TRBD1 (6 bases). The CDR3 sequence is 16 residues long. Germline CDR1 SQVTM, CDR2 ANQGSEA. V gave up 5 bases and J gave up 2 bases, with 19 bases separating them. CDR3 sequence reads: CSVTGGGSSAGNTIYF. CDR3 in DNA: TGCAGCGTTACGGGGGGCGGAAGCAGTGCTGGAAACACCATATATTTT.

The chain combines TRBV6-1 with TRBJ1-6, with D tentatively TRBD1 (5 bases). The CDR3 length is 13 residues. CDR1 MNHNS and CDR2 SASEGT come from the germline V gene. The V end lost 1 base, the J end lost 11 bases, and 9 bases lay between the germline ends. The CDR3 region has the DNA TGTGCCAGCAGTGAAGTCAGGGAAACACCCCTCCACTTT. Translating gives CASSEVRETPLHF.

This clone was detected once. J is TRBJ1-3 and V is TRBV24-1, with D possibly TRBD1 on 6 matching bases. CDR1 is KGHDR, CDR2 SFDVKD, per germline. Trimming removed 8 bases from V and 7 bases from J, with 17 bases in between. The CDR3 has 14 residues. The CDR3 loop is CATNTGRPGNTIYF. The CDR3 bases are TGTGCCACCAATACAGGGAGACCGGGGAACACCATATATTTT.

The chain links TRBV7-8 to TRBJ2-2, with D maybe TRBD1 (6 bases). V was shortened by 2 bases and J by 1 base, with 11 bases between the two germline ends. Germline V CDR1 and CDR2: SGHVS, FQNEAQ. This CDR3 has 16 residues. CDR3 protein: CASSLLPRGNTGELFF. The CDR3 bases are TGTGCCAGCAGCTTACTCCCCAGGGGGAACACCGGGGAGCTGTTTTTT.

This chain links TRBV5-1 with TRBJ2-1, with 7 positions matching TRBD2. CDR3 length: 18 amino acids. V lost 0 bases and J lost 1; bases outside the gene matches: 10. Germline V gives CDR1 SGHRS, CDR2 YFSETQ. The CDR3 DNA reads TGCGCCAGCAGCTTGGCCGTATTGGCGGGGGAGTCCTACAATGAGCAGTTCTTC. It translates to CASSLAVLAGESYNEQFF.

The J gene is TRBJ1-2, the V gene TRBV29-1, with a possible D match to TRBD1 (5 bases). The CDR3 loop spans 12 amino acids. V dropped 8 bases and J dropped 7 bases, with 17 bases sitting between them. Germline V gene sequence: CDR1 SQVTM, CDR2 ANQGSEA. The CDR3 bases are TGCAGCTCTTCGGAGGGCAGGGTTGGCTACACCTTC. Protein: CSSSEGRVGYTF. The whole variable domain, filled in from reference TRBV29-1 and TRBJ1-2, reads SAVISQKPSRDICQRGTSLTIQCQVDSQVTMMFWYRQQPGQSLTLIATANQGSEATYESGFVIDKFPISRPNLTFSTLTVSNMSPEDSSIYLCSSSEGRVGYTFGSGTRLTVV.

This clone was seen only a few times. The chain carries TRBV6-5 and TRBJ1-1, with D perhaps matching TRBD1 (6 bases). The ends were cut back, 4 bases at V and 5 bases at J, with 17 bases in the middle. This CDR3 comprises 15 residues. The germline V gene has CDR1 MNHEY and CDR2 SVGAGI. CDR3 sequence reads: CASSFLGKGETEAFF. As DNA, the CDR3 is TGTGCCAGCAGTTTCCTCGGGAAGGGGGAGACTGAAGCTTTCTTT.

The V gene is TRBV9, the J gene TRBJ2-3, with 8 bases matching TRBD2. This CDR3 spans 17 amino acids. J was trimmed by 4 bases and V by 0 bases; bases with no gene match: 10. CDR1 is SGDLS, CDR2 YYNGEE, per germline. CDR3 sequence reads: CASSVAGGGTRADTQYF. CDR3 nucleotide sequence: TGTGCCAGCAGCGTAGCAGGCGGGGGGACGAGGGCAGATACGCAGTATTTT. The whole variable domain, remainder taken from reference TRBV9 and TRBJ2-3, is DSGVTQTPKHLITATGQRVTLRCSPRSGDLSVYWYQQSLDQGLQFLIQYYNGEERAKGNILERFSAQQFPDLHSELNLSSLELGDSALYFCASSVAGGGTRADTQYFGPGTRLTVL.

The V call is TRBV5-1, the J call TRBJ2-3, with 11 bases identical to TRBD2. The ends lost 4 bases at V and 0 bases at J; junction bases unmatched: 4. The CDR3 runs 16 residues. Germline CDR1 reads SGHRS; CDR2 reads YFSETQ. The chain's CDR3 is CASSPGLAASTDTQYF. Here the CDR3 DNA reads TGCGCCAGCAGCCCGGGACTAGCGGCTAGCACAGATACGCAGTATTTT.

The V gene is TRBV3-1 (or the pseudogene TRBV3-2), the J gene TRBJ2-1, with 11 bases fitting TRBD2. After removal of 2 bases from V and 7 bases from J, the junction contained 13 bases not matched to a gene. The germline V gene has CDR1 LGHDT and CDR2 YNNKEL (reference sequence). The CDR3 consists of 18 residues. The DNA of the CDR3 is TGTGCCAGCAGCCAACCCCGGGCGATTAGCGGGGGGGCGAATGAGCAGTTCTTC. Translated: CASSQPRAISGGANEQFF.

The chain uses TRBV18 and TRBJ2-2; TRBD1 agrees at 8 bases. The germline gives CDR1 KGHSH, CDR2 LQKENI. V was clipped by 4 bases and J by 1 base; unmatched bases: 8. The length of the CDR3 is 17 residues. The CDR3 DNA sequence: TGTGCCAGCTCACACCCAGGAGGGACAGGGAACACCGGGGAGCTGTTTTTT. Its protein product is CASSHPGGTGNTGELFF.

J is TRBJ1-6 and V is TRBV7-9; D may be TRBD1 (5 bases). V lost 3 bases to trimming and J lost 9 bases, with 24 bases between them. CDR3 length equals 18 residues. Germline V lookup: CDR1 SEHNR, CDR2 FQNEAQ (reference sequence). CDR3 in DNA: TGTGCCAGCAGCTTGAGACCCCAGGGAGGGGCAAACCCTTCACCCCTCCACTTT. Its protein is CASSLRPQGGANPSPLHF.

The chain has TRBV30 and TRBJ1-5, with unresolved D. Per the germline V gene, CDR1 is GTSNPN and CDR2 is SVGIG (reference sequence). V lost 2 bases and J lost 0, with 11 bases in between. CDR3 length equals 15 residues. CDR3 in amino acids: CAWSTTVDSNQPQHF. CDR3 coding DNA: TGTGCCTGGAGTACGACTGTGGATAGCAATCAGCCCCAGCATTTT.

This chain links TRBV7-9 with TRBJ2-1; a weak D match, TRBD1 (5 bases). CDR1 and CDR2 from the germline V gene are SEHNR and FQNEAQ (reference sequence). The CDR3 loop spans 12 amino acids. The V end lost 6 bases, the J end lost 9 bases, and 12 bases lay between the germline ends. Here the CDR3 reads CASSLRVFEQFF. In nucleotides, the CDR3 is TGTGCCAGCAGTCTCAGGGTTTTTGAGCAGTTCTTC. Complete variable domain (other parts from reference TRBV7-9 and TRBJ2-1): DTGVSQNPRHKITKRGQNVTFRCDPISEHNRLYWYRQTLGQGPEFLTYFQNEAQLEKSRLLSDRFSAERPKGSFSTLEIQRTEQGDSAMYLCASSLRVFEQFFGPGTRLTVL.

The V call is TRBV5-4, the J call TRBJ2-3; D is possibly TRBD1 (5 bases). The germline V and J ends were trimmed by 3 bases and 0 bases, with 14 bases remaining between them. This CDR3 is 16 amino acids long. CDR1 and CDR2 (germline): SGHNT, YYREEE (reference sequence). This CDR3 is CASSSPDTPSTDTQYF. As DNA, the CDR3 is TGTGCCAGCAGCTCCCCGGACACCCCTAGCACAGATACGCAGTATTTT.

V gene TRBV5-1 combines with J gene TRBJ2-4; no clear D gene. The CDR3 runs 16 residues. V was cut by 0 bases and J by 0 bases, with 10 bases left in between. Germline CDR1 SGHRS, CDR2 YFSETQ. DNA of the CDR3: TGCGCCAGCAGCTTGGGCGCCAATTTAGCCAAAAACATTCAGTACTTC. Residues: CASSLGANLAKNIQYF.

The chain joins TRBV19 to TRBJ1-1; the D is unclear. Germline V CDR1 and CDR2: LNHDA, SQIVND (reference sequence). CDR3 length: 16 amino acids. V lost 3 bases and J 0 bases, leaving 14 bases between the germline ends. CDR3 DNA sequence: TGTGCCAGTAGTATGACCCCGCGGCAACTGAACACTGAAGCTTTCTTT. It yields the protein CASSMTPRQLNTEAFF. Using reference TRBV19 and TRBJ1-1 for the parts outside the CDR3, the full variable domain is DGGITQSPKYLFRKEGQNVTLSCEQNLNHDAMYWYRQDPGQGLRLIYYSQIVNDFQKGDIAEGYSVSREKKESFPLTVTSAQKNPTAFYLCASSMTPRQLNTEAFFGQGTRLTVV.